The 7 T cell receptor beta chains reported below all come from one sample, sequenced in a study of T cell changes during pregnancy in multiple sclerosis. Profiling relied on immunoSEQ multiplex PCR, and the TCRdb table lists in-frame clones only, not all of them. The data hold just under 100,000 clones, with 90% to 95% observed a single time. The source material was peripheral blood, sampled after pregnancy. These receptors all stem from a female donor with multiple sclerosis, enrolled in a pregnancy study.

The chain couples TRBV5-4 to TRBJ2-1; maybe TRBD2 (6 bases). The CDR3 consists of 14 residues. Germline V gene sequence: CDR1 SGHNT, CDR2 YYREEE (reference sequence). The germline V and J ends were trimmed by 1 base and 5 bases, with 10 bases remaining between them. The CDR3 here is CASSLKGTHNEQFF. CDR3 DNA sequence: TGTGCCAGCAGCTTGAAGGGGACTCACAATGAGCAGTTCTTC. Variable domain in full (rest from reference TRBV5-4 and TRBJ2-1): ETGVTQSPTHLIKTRGQQVTLRCSSQSGHNTVSWYQQALGQGPQFIFQYYREEENGRGNFPPRFSGLQFPNYSSELNVNALELDDSALYLCASSLKGTHNEQFFGPGTRLTVL.

This rearrangement joins TRBV28 to TRBJ1-4, with D possibly being TRBD1 (6 bases). Germline CDR1 reads MDHEN; CDR2 reads SYDVKM. The CDR3 consists of 17 residues. Trimming cost V 5 bases and J 5 bases, with 21 bases left between them. CDR3 amino acids: CASSTRGAALRNEKLFF. The DNA for the CDR3 is TGTGCCAGCAGTACCCGGGGGGCTGCCCTGCGAAATGAAAAACTGTTTTTT.

This chain connects TRBV11-2 to TRBJ2-1, with D tentatively TRBD2 (6 bases). CDR3 length: 14 residues. Trimming took off 4 bases at V and 9 bases at J, with 16 bases between the two ends. The germline gives CDR1 SGHAT, CDR2 FQNNGV. The CDR3 loop reads CASSSPAGIREQFF. CDR3 nucleotides: TGTGCCAGCAGCTCCCCCGCGGGAATACGTGAGCAGTTCTTC.

The chain links TRBV19 to TRBJ2-5, with 7 bases matching TRBD1. The V gene end was trimmed by 1 base and the J gene end by 1 base; junction bases not matched to a gene: 0. The length of the CDR3 is 14 residues. Germline CDR1 and CDR2: LNHDA and SQIVND (reference sequence). The CDR3 reads CASSIGTGQETQYF. The CDR3, as DNA: TGTGCCAGTAGTATAGGGACAGGCCAAGAGACCCAGTACTTC.

The CDR3 loop is CASSPPGQGYTGELFF. CDR3 nucleotide sequence: TGTGCCAGCAGTCCCCCGGGACAGGGGTACACCGGGGAGCTGTTTTTT. This rearrangement joins TRBV27 to TRBJ2-2, with 10 bases matching TRBD1. The V segment lost 5 bases and the J segment 3 bases; nucleotides outside the gene matches: 6. Germline CDR1 MNHEY, CDR2 SMNVEV (reference sequence). The CDR3 is 16 amino acids.

The CDR3 loop reads CASTFLGPGVGEQYF. The CDR3 region has the DNA TGTGCCAGCACCTTTTTGGGCCCGGGAGTAGGCGAGCAGTACTTC. The V and J genes are TRBV27 and TRBJ2-7, with D possibly matching TRBD2 (6 bases). Germline CDR1 MNHEY, CDR2 SMNVEV (reference sequence). V lost 7 bases, J lost 6 bases, and 22 bases lay in between. The CDR3 is 15 amino acids.

The chain couples TRBV5-1 to TRBJ2-3, with TRBD2 matching 9 bases. The germline V gene has CDR1 SGHRS and CDR2 YFSETQ. The CDR3 has 14 residues. Germline trimming cut 3 bases from V and 6 bases from J; bases unmatched to any gene: 5. The chain's CDR3 is CASSSSSGMDTQYF. CDR3 nucleotides: TGCGCCAGCAGCTCGTCTAGCGGGATGGATACGCAGTATTTT. Combining the CDR3 with reference TRBV5-1 and TRBJ2-3 gives the whole variable domain KAGVTQTPRYLIKTRGQQVTLSCSPISGHRSVSWYQQTPGQGLQFLFEYFSETQRNKGNFPGRFSGRQFSNSRSEMNVSTLELGDSALYLCASSSSSGMDTQYFGPGTRLTVL.